The TCR beta chain under discussion was sequenced for a study of T-cell reconstitution after alpha-beta-depleted transplantation in children (dated by TCRdb to 2016 to 2017). As for the study more broadly: Using TCR repertoire profiling, the study quantitatively followed how T-cell immune reconstitution unfolded in children after TCRalphabeta/CD19-depleted allogeneic hematopoietic cell transplantation.

This clonotype was found a few times. The target of this receptor is not known. No much larger clone exists at a distance of one base, and base qualities are not known. Library creation used PCR. TCRdb names Illumina HiSeq 2500 as the instrument used. Molecular barcoding was employed in the preparation of TCR libraries, with unique molecular identifiers being used to normalize TCRbeta repertoire quantification. TCRdb took the public reads, trimmed them with fastp at Q25, ran MiXCR for clone calling and kept in-frame beta chains. Rows are unified per CDR3 protein, each entry keeping the most common DNA and genes. The sample yields approximately 400,000 distinct CDR3 sequences; 16% were counted once. The ten most abundant clones make up just under 30% of the sample. The CDR3 runs 15 amino acids, cysteine and phenylalanine included. Left in the record is the CDR3 DNA by itself, 45 bases read in frame from the first base. Trimming takes 3 bases off V and 3 bases off J; junction bases not matched to a gene: 4. CDR1 and CDR2 are drawn from the germline V gene: KGHSH, LQKENI.

The sample's treatment or condition label, in plain terms: allogeneic hematopoietic cell transplantation with graft depleted of TCRalphabeta T cells and CD19 B cells. The transplant recipients were children given TCRalphabeta/CD19-depleted allogeneic hematopoietic cell grafts. Results the study describes overall, beyond this receptor: In some patients, the high TCRbeta diversity seen at day 60 was put down to recipient T cells and intrathymic progenitors that had survived conditioning. Over the following months the frequencies of hyperexpanded clones went down, and after one year T-cell counts and TCRbeta diversity were mostly credited to newly produced T cells. The apparently early alphabetaT-cell count recovery about two months after transplant was reportedly dependent on only several hundred rapidly expanded clones derived from non-depleted graft cells.

The receptor's source is a boy under three years old who had a stem cell transplant for Wiskott-Aldrich syndrome, so the T cells may come from the graft donor. The chain is made from TRBV18 and TRBJ2-7; 11 middle bases align to TRBD1. The sequencing here drew on PBMCs, mostly from graft donor cells, taken 360 days after TCRalphabeta/CD19-depleted stem cell transplant. The sequence in DNA is TGTGCCAGCTCACCCGGGACAGGGGGTGGCTACGAGCAGTACTTC. Its coded protein is CASSPGTGGGYEQYF. The full variable domain, with segments outside the CDR3 supplied by the reference TRBV18 and TRBJ2-7 proteins, appears as NAGVMQNPRHLVRRRGQEARLRCSPMKGHSHVYWYRQLPEEGLKFMVYLQKENIIDESGMPKERFSAEFPKEGPSILRIQQVVRGDSAAYFCASSPGTGGGYEQYFGPGTRLTVT.